At least ten counts were recorded for the clone carrying this T cell receptor (beta chain). The source of the sample is a study of regulatory T cells in long-lasting Graves disease. Time point indicated: persistent/refractory GD, antithyroid drugs over 5 years with positive TRAb. There was RNA extracted from PBMCs, and the TCR library was made from it. Arm-PCR with iRepertoire HTBI primers amplified the CDR3 regions for these TCR beta libraries. Each CDR3 protein is one row after TCRdb ran MiXCR on the multiplex PCR reads. The table shows 400,000 to 500,000 distinct CDR3 sequences, with more than 20% occurring only once. The CDR3 has 16 residues. Germline V CDR1 and CDR2: SGHNT, YYREEE (reference sequence). V gave up 0 bases and J gave up 7 bases, with 19 bases separating them.

J is TRBJ1-2 and V is TRBV5-4; D not certain. This TCR came from a female donor with Graves disease. The source material was peripheral blood mononuclear cells (PBMCs), sampled when the disease was refractory, from a patient treated with antithyroid drugs. CDR3 nucleotide sequence: TGTGCCAGCAGCTTGGACCCGGTCTGGGCAATCTCTGGCTACACCTTC. It is translated as CASSLDPVWAISGYTF.